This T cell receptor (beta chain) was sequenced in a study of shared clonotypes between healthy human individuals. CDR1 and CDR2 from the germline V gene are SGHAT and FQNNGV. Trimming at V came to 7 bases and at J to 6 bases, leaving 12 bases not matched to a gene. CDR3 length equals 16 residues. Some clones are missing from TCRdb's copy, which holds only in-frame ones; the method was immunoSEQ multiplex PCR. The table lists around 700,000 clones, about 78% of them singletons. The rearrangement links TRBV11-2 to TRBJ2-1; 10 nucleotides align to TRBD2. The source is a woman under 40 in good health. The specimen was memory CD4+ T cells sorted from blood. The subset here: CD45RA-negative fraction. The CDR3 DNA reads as TGTGCCAGCACCCTCCGGCTAGCGGGAGTCTTCAATGAGCAGTTCTTC. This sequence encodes CASTLRLAGVFNEQFF.